Ten or more counts support the clone carrying this T cell receptor beta chain. Its specificity is not known. The data belong to a study of T cells in Graves' hyperthyroidism and ophthalmopathy. Germline V gene sequence: CDR1 SGDLS, CDR2 YYNGEE. The CDR3 length is 15 residues. V lost 0 bases, J lost 2 bases, and 3 bases stayed unmatched. Regarding the study as a whole: From stable hyperthyroidism, ophthalmopathy was separated by a 13 V-J model. In the blood, most expanded thyroid clonotypes above 0.001 appeared as well.

TCR beta CDR3 regions were amplified from RNA. The TCR CDR3 was amplified in a first-round RT-PCR using the HTBI primer set. TCRdb re-analysed the multiplex PCR reads in MiXCR, keeping a single row per CDR3 protein. This table holds fewer than 200,000 distinct CDR3 sequences, about a tenth found once. The hyperthyroidism patients had all been newly diagnosed, and their disease duration was under 2 months. Their ages ranged from 18 to 65 years. Exclusion of a patient resulted from uncontrolled infection, other autoimmune disease, pregnancy or lactation. The chain links TRBV9 to TRBJ2-7; 9 positions agree with TRBD2. Sequencing input: blood. This sequence was found in a woman younger than 30 with Graves' hyperthyroidism that later progressed to Graves' ophthalmopathy. CDR3 nucleotide sequence: TGTGCCAGCAGCGTAGATGGCGGGAGGGCCTACGAGCAGTACTTC. Translation gives CASSVDGGRAYEQYF. The full variable domain, completed using reference TRBV9 and TRBJ2-7, is DSGVTQTPKHLITATGQRVTLRCSPRSGDLSVYWYQQSLDQGLQFLIQYYNGEERAKGNILERFSAQQFPDLHSELNLSSLELGDSALYFCASSVDGGRAYEQYFGPGTRLTVT.